This TCR beta chain was sequenced during a study of regulatory T cells in long-lasting Graves disease. In the case of this clonotype: The antigen remains undetermined.

Study-level results: In persistent patients, shared public clonotypes (around 2,600) outnumbered those in new patients (nearly 1,000). Relative to newly diagnosed Graves' patients, persistent ones had lower TCR diversity.

Arm-PCR of CDR3 regions and iRepertoire HTBI primers were used to build TCR beta libraries. MiXCR, run by TCRdb on the multiplex PCR reads, gives a single entry per CDR3 protein. The data contain about 440,000 distinct CDR3 sequences, about 16% of them singletons. Time point given: newly diagnosed GD, antithyroid drugs for less than 3 months. From RNA extracted from PBMCs, the TCR library was made. The same specimen was also included in a second study, on T cells in Graves' hyperthyroidism and ophthalmopathy. As that study records: HTBI primers were the set used in a first-round RT-PCR of the TCR CDR3.

Sequences were derived from peripheral blood mononuclear cells (PBMCs), sampled at new diagnosis, from a patient treated with antithyroid drugs. The TCR sequence derives from a woman between 25 and 40 years old with Graves disease.

The CDR3 region is CASLPGQTASFQETQYF. Here the CDR3 DNA reads TGCGCCAGCCTTCCGGGACAAACTGCCTCCTTCCAAGAGACCCAGTACTTC. The rearrangement joins TRBV5-1 to TRBJ2-5, with a tentative D call TRBD1 (6 bases). This CDR3 spans 17 amino acids. Germline CDR1 reads SGHRS; CDR2 reads YFSETQ. V lost 7 bases and J lost 1, with 23 bases in between. The variable domain in full, with the rest retrieved from reference TRBV5-1 and TRBJ2-5, is KAGVTQTPRYLIKTRGQQVTLSCSPISGHRSVSWYQQTPGQGLQFLFEYFSETQRNKGNFPGRFSGRQFSNSRSEMNVSTLELGDSALYLCASLPGQTASFQETQYFGPGTRLLVL.